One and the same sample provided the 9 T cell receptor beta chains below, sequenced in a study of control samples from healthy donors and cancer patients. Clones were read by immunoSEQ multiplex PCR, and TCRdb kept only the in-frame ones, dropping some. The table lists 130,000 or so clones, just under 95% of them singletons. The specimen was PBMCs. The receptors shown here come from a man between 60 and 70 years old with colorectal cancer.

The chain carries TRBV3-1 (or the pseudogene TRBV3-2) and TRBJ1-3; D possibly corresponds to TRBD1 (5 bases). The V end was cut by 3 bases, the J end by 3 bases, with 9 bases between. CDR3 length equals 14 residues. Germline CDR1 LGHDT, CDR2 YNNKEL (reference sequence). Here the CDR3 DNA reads TGTGCCAGCAGCCAGGGCAGGGTTGGAAACACCATATATTTT. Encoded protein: CASSQGRVGNTIYF.

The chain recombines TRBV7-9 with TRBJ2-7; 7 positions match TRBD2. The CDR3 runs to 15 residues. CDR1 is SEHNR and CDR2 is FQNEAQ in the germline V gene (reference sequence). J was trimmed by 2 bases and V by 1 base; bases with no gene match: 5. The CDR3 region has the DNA TGTGCCAGCAGCTTAGAATGGGGGGGGACCTACGAGCAGTACTTC. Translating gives CASSLEWGGTYEQYF. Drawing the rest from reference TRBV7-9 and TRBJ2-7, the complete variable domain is DTGVSQNPRHKITKRGQNVTFRCDPISEHNRLYWYRQTLGQGPEFLTYFQNEAQLEKSRLLSDRFSAERPKGSFSTLEIQRTEQGDSAMYLCASSLEWGGTYEQYFGPGTRLTVT.

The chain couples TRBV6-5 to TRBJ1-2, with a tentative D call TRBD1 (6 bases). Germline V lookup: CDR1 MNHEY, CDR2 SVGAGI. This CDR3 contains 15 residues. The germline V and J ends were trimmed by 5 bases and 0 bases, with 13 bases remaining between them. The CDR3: CASSPDSSTNYGYTF. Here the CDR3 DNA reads TGTGCCAGCAGTCCGGACAGCAGCACTAACTATGGCTACACCTTC.

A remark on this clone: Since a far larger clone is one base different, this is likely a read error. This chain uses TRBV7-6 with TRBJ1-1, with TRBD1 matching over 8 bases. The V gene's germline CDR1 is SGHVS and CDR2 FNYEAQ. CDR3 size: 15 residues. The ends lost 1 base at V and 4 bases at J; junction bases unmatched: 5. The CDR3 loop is CASSLGAGGITEAFF. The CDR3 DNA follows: TGTGCCAGCAGCTTAGGGGCAGGGGGCATCACTGAAGCTTTCTTT. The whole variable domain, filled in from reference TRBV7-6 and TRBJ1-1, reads GAGVSQSPRYKVTKRGQDVALRCDPISGHVSLYWYRQALGQGPEFLTYFNYEAQQDKSGLPNDRFSAERPEGSISTLTIQRTEQRDSAMYRCASSLGAGGITEAFFGQGTRLTVV.

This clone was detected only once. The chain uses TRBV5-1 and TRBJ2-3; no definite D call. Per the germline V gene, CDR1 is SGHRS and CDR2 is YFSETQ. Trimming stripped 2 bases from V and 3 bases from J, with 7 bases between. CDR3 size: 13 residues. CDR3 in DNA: TGCGCCAGCAGCTTTGGTCGTACAGATACGCAGTATTTT. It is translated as CASSFGRTDTQYF. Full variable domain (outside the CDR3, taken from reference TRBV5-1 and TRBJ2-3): KAGVTQTPRYLIKTRGQQVTLSCSPISGHRSVSWYQQTPGQGLQFLFEYFSETQRNKGNFPGRFSGRQFSNSRSEMNVSTLELGDSALYLCASSFGRTDTQYFGPGTRLTVL.

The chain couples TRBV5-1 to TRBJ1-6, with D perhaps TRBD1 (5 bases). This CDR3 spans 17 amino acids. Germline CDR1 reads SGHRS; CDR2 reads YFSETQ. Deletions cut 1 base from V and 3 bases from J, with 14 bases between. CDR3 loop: CASSLSAGRYYNSPLHF. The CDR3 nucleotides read TGCGCCAGCAGCTTGTCGGCAGGGAGGTACTATAATTCACCCCTCCACTTT.

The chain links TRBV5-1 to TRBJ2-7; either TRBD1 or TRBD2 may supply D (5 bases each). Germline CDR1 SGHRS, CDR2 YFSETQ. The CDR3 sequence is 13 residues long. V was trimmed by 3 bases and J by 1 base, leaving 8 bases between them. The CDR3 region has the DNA TGCGCCAGCAGCTGGGACCGGTCCTACGAGCAGTACTTC. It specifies CASSWDRSYEQYF.

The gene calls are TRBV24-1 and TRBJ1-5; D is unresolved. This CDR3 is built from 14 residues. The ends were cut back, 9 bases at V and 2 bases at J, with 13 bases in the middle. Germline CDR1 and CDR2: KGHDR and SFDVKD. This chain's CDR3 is CATQLGVGNQPQHF. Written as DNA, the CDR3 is TGTGCCACCCAATTAGGAGTGGGCAATCAGCCCCAGCATTTT.

This chain's CDR3 is CASRGYNEQFF. The DNA for the CDR3 is TGTGCCAGCAGGGGTTACAATGAGCAGTTCTTC. The chain couples TRBV7-9 to TRBJ2-1; no clear D gene. V was trimmed by 6 bases and J by 4 bases, leaving 4 bases between them. CDR3 length equals 11 residues. Germline V gene lookup returns CDR1 SEHNR and CDR2 FQNEAQ (reference sequence).